This T cell receptor beta chain was recovered during a study of shared clonotypes between healthy human individuals (dated by TCRdb to the early 2020s). Concerning the study at large: Two women and three men aged 18 to 49 years were included in the cohort. Libraries were prepared and TCR repertoires were sequenced by different laboratories using diverse techniques, in order to increase sequencing depth and limit assay-specific biases. Per donor, leukapheresis produced somewhere between about 0.85 and 9.5 billion PBMCs. Blood TCR repertoires of about five healthy adults were deeply sequenced to estimate repertoire size and the extent of clonotype sharing between individuals. What the authors observed across the whole study: Sampling was limited to blood, and TCR repertoires in tissue likely differ from TCR repertoires in blood. The small number of donors limited the genetic and exposure-history diversity represented. Based on pairwise subsampling, the degree of clonotype sharing among donors was expected to be affected by sequencing depth.

The CDR3 numbers 14 residues from cysteine through phenylalanine. The CDR3 DNA has 42 bases and is translated from base 1. V is trimmed back by 8 bases and J by 6 bases, and the junction contains 7 bases that no gene match accounts for. CDR1 and CDR2 are drawn from the germline V gene (reference sequence): WNHNN, SYGVQD. Donors were healthy HIV-negative adults with no recently reported acute infections or vaccinations. Every donor was a Caucasian adult residing in Nashville, Tennessee, USA. For unsorted samples, tens of millions of PBMCs were counted and genomic DNA was extracted with the QIAamp DNA Blood Mini kit. Blood was collected by leukapheresis, and PBMCs were isolated by Ficoll-Histopaque density gradient centrifugation and then cryopreserved in liquid nitrogen vapor phase. About this clone itself: Its antigen is unknown. Base qualities are not provided; no much larger clone lies one nucleotide away.

TCR CDR3 regions were amplified from genomic DNA by multiplex PCR using the deep immunoSEQ assay. Extracted genomic DNA from each cell subset was distributed evenly across all wells of several immunoSEQ 96-well plates, and each plate was treated as a replicate. For unsorted PBMC, each replicate PCR was loaded with approximately 300 ng genomic DNA, equivalent to 25,000 to 35,000 T cell genomes. Unsorted PBMC genomic DNA was sequenced across ten immunoSEQ deep assay plates. Purified libraries were quantified with a Qubit 3.0 fluorometer, sized on a Bioanalyzer 2100, and re-quantified with the KAPA Library Quantification kit. A separate single-read 150-cycle Illumina NextSeq 550 flow cell was used to sequence each immunoSEQ 96-well plate. Under the source paper's analysis protocol: Because the immunoSEQ output included only junctional sequences and no quality scores, the filtering could not be the same as the filtering used for full-length reads. To assign V/J genes and CDR3, sequences were annotated using PyIR, a Python wrapper for IgBLAST v1.9, with IMGT germline references. Reads with weak V/J assignments (E-value above 1e-6), missing CDR3, stop codons, out-of-frame junctions, or ambiguous translated residues were removed. A V3J clonotype was defined by an identical inferred V gene, J gene, and CDR3 amino acid sequence. Percentage overlap between repertoires was calculated by dividing the number of shared unique clonotypes by the size of the smaller repertoire. Three approaches were used to assess repertoire richness: RTK rarefaction, the Chao1 estimator, and Recon v2.1 estimates of unobserved clonotypes. In TCRdb, the immuneACCESS table is reduced to in-frame sequences with V and J assigned. These tables do not hold every clone; where another copy was compared, an unresolved V gene accounts for under half, and the others remain unexplained. V and J calls and clone size follow that table, whereas D and trimming were derived from the DNA. This sample gives 450,000 to 500,000 clones in total; 81% of them show up just once. The top ten clones comprise roughly an eighth of the sample.

Sample: PBMCs. The chain employs TRBV10-1 and TRBJ2-2; TRBD1 aligns with 9 central bases. The source of this sequence is a woman aged 40-49 years in good health. Some clones in this sample may be carry-over from other donors' samples. The CDR3 has the sequence CASSRDRVSGELFF. Here is the DNA: TGCGCCAGCTCCCGGGACAGGGTATCCGGGGAGCTGTTTTTT.